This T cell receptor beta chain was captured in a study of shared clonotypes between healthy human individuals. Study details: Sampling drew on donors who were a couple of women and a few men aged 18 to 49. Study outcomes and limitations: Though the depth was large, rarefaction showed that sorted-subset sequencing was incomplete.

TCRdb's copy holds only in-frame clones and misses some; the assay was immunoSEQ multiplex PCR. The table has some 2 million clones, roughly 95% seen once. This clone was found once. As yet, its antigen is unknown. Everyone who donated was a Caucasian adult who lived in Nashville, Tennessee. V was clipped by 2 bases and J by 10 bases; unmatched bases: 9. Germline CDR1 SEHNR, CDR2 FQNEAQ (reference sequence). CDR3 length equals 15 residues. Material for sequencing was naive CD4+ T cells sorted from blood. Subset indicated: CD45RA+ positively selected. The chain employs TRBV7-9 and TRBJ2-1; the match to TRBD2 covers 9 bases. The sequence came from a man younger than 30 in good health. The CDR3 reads CASSLMTAGGQEQFF. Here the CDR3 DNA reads TGTGCCAGCAGCTTAATGACTGCGGGGGGGCAAGAGCAGTTCTTC.